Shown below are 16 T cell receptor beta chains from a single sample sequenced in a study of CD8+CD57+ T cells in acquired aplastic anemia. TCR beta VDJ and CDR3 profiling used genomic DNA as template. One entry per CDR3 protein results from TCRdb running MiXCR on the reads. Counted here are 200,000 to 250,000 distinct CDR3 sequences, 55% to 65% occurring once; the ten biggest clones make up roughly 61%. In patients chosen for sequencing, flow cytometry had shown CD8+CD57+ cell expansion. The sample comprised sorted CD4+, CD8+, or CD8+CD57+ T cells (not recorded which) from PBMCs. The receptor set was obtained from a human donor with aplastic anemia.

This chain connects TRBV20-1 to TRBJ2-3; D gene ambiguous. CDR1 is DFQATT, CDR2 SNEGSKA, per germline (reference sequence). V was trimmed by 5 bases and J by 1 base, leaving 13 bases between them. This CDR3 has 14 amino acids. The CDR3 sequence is CSAPGPRRTDTQYF. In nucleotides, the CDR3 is TGCAGTGCTCCTGGACCCAGACGCACAGATACGCAGTATTTT.

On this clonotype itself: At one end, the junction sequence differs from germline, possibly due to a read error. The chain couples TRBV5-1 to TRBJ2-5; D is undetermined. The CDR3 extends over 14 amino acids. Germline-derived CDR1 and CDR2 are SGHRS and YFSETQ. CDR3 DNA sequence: TGTGCCTGCAGCTTGGTCCACACTCACGATACCCAGTACTTC. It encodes CACSLVHTHDTQYF.

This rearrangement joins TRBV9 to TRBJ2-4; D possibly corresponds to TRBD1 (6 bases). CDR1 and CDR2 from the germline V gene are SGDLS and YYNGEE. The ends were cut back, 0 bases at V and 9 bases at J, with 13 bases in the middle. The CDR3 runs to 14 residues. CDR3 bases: TGTGCCAGCAGCGTAGATGGACAGTCGGGCATTCAGTACTTC. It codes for CASSVDGQSGIQYF.

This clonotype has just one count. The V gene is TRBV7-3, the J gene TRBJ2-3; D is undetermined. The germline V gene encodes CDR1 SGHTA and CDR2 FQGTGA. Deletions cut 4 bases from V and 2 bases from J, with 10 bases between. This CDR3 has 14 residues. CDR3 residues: CASSSRTNTDTQYF. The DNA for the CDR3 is TGTGCCAGCAGCTCGCGGACCAACACAGATACGCAGTATTTT.

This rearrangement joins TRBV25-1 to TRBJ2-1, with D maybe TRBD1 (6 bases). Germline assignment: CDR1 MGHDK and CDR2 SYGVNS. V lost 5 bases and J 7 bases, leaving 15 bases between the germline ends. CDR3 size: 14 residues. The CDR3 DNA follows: TGTGCCAGCAGTCACGAACGGACAGTGAATGAGCAGTTCTTC. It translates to CASSHERTVNEQFF.

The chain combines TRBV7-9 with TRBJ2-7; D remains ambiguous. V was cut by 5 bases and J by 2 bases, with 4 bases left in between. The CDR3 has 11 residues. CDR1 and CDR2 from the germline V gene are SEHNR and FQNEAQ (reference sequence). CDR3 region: CASSPPYEQYF. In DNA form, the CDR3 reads TGTGCCAGCAGCCCGCCCTACGAGCAGTACTTC.

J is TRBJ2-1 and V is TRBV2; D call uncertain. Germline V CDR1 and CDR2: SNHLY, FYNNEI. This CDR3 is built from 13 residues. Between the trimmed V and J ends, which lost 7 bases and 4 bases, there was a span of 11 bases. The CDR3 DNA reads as TGTGCCAGCAAGGCCACCACTTACAATGAGCAGTTCTTC. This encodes CASKATTYNEQFF.

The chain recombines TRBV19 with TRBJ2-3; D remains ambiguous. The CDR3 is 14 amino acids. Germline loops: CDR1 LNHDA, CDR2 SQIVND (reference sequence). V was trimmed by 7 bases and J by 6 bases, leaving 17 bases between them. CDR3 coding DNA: TGTGCCAGTATGGACCGGAAGACCTCCGATACGCAGTATTTT. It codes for CASMDRKTSDTQYF.

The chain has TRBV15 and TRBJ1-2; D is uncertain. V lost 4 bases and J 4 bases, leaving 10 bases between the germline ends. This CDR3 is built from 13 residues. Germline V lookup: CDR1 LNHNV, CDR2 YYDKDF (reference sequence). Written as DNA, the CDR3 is TGTGCCACCAGCAAGGGAGGGAGCTATGGCTACACCTTC. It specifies CATSKGGSYGYTF.

CDR3 loop: CASSLVVAGEPEQYF. CDR3 nucleotides: TGTGCCAGCAGCTTAGTAGTAGCGGGAGAGCCCGAGCAGTACTTC. V usage is TRBV7-9 and J usage is TRBJ2-7; 9 bases are shared with TRBD2. Germline values: CDR1 SEHNR, CDR2 FQNEAQ (reference sequence). The CDR3 consists of 15 residues. Germline trimming cut 1 base from V and 6 bases from J; bases unmatched to any gene: 7.

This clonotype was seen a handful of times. CDR3 protein: CASSPGFGQVHEQYF. In nucleotides, the CDR3 is TGTGCCAGCAGCCCTGGTTTTGGACAGGTCCACGAGCAGTACTTC. This sequence joins TRBV7-3 and TRBJ2-7, with TRBD1 matching over 7 bases. Germline V gene sequence: CDR1 SGHTA, CDR2 FQGTGA. The CDR3 spans 15 residues. With V trimmed by 5 bases and J by 5 bases, 12 bases remained unmatched.

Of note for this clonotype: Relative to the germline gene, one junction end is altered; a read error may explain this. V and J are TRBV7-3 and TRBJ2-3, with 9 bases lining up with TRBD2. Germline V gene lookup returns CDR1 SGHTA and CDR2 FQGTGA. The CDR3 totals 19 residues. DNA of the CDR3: TGTGCCAGCGGCTTTCCCTGGGGGCGCGGGGGGGGAAACACAGATACGCAGTATTTT. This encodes CASGFPWGRGGGNTDTQYF.

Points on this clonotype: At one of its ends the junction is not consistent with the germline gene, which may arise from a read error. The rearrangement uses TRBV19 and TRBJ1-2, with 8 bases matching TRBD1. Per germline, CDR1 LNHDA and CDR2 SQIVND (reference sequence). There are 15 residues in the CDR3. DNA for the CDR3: TGTGCCAGTAGTATGTCAGGGGGCCAGAACTATGGCCACACCTTC. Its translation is CASSMSGGQNYGHTF. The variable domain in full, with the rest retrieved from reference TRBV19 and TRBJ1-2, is DGGITQSPKYLFRKEGQNVTLSCEQNLNHDAMYWYRQDPGQGLRLIYYSQIVNDFQKGDIAEGYSVSREKKESFPLTVTSAQKNPTAFYLCASSMSGGQNYGHTFGSGTRLTVV.

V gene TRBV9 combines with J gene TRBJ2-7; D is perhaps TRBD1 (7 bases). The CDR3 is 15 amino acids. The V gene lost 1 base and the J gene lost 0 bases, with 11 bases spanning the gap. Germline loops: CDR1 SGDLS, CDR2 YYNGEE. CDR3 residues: CASSVSQGGSYEQYF. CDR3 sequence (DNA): TGTGCCAGCAGCGTATCCCAGGGGGGCTCCTACGAGCAGTACTTC.

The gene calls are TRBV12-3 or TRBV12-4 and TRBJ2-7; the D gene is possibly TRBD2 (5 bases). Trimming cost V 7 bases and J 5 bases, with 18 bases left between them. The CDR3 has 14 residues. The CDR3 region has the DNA TGTGCCAGCAACCGGGATCAGGCCAGGCACGAGCAGTACTTC. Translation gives CASNRDQARHEQYF.

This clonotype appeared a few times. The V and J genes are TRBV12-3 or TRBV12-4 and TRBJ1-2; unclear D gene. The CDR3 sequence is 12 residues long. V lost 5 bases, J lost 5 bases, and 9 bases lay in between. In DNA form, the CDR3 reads TGTGCCAGCAGTCGGACGGGGTATGGCTACACCTTC. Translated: CASSRTGYGYTF.